The 27 T cell receptor beta chains in this list originate from one sample, sequenced in a study of T cells in Graves' hyperthyroidism and ophthalmopathy. RNA transcripts provided the source from which TCR beta CDR3 regions were amplified. With the HTBI primer set, the TCR CDR3 went through a first round of RT-PCR. One entry per CDR3 protein, called by TCRdb with MiXCR from the multiplex PCR reads. The data contain more than 500,000 distinct CDR3 sequences, approximately 16% of them singletons. What was sequenced was blood. Every receptor here comes from a woman in her twenties or thirties with Graves' ophthalmopathy.

This clonotype has only a few counts. The chain carries TRBV6-2 or TRBV6-3 and TRBJ2-7; 8 nucleotides line up with TRBD2. Germline lookup yields CDR1 MNHEY and CDR2 SVGEGT. The CDR3 sequence is 15 residues long. The J segment lost 3 bases and the V segment lost 8 bases, leaving 12 bases of the junction unmatched. DNA for the CDR3: TGTGCCAGCGCCAAAGGCGGGGGGTTCAACTACGAGCAGTACTTC. Its protein product is CASAKGGGFNYEQYF.

This clonotype showed up many times. CDR3 coding DNA: TGTGCCAGCAGTCGACTAGCGGGAGGGCCAGAATTAGATACGCAGTATTTT. Translation gives CASSRLAGGPELDTQYF. This rearrangement joins TRBV28 to TRBJ2-3; 14 positions match TRBD2. Germline V gives CDR1 MDHEN, CDR2 SYDVKM. V lost 5 bases, J lost 5 bases, and 9 bases stayed unmatched. This CDR3 comprises 17 residues. The variable domain in full, with the rest retrieved from reference TRBV28 and TRBJ2-3, is DVKVTQSSRYLVKRTGEKVFLECVQDMDHENMFWYRQDPGLGLRLIYFSYDVKMKEKGDIPEGYSVSREKKERFSLILESASTNQTSMYLCASSRLAGGPELDTQYFGPGTRLTVL.

The genes are TRBV20-1 and TRBJ2-7; D perhaps matches TRBD2 (5 bases). The CDR3 totals 15 residues. Germline values: CDR1 DFQATT, CDR2 SNEGSKA (reference sequence). Trimming left V 6 bases short and J 0 bases short, with 18 bases between. CDR3 protein: CSATIGRLGSYEQYF. The CDR3 DNA reads TGCAGTGCGACTATTGGGAGATTGGGCTCCTACGAGCAGTACTTC.

There are a few counts of this clonotype. The chain is built from TRBV19 and TRBJ2-1, with 7 nucleotides matching TRBD2. CDR3 size: 16 residues. Germline CDR1 reads LNHDA; CDR2 reads SQIVND (reference sequence). V was pared by 6 bases and J by 7 bases, with 15 bases of the junction left unmatched. The CDR3 DNA sequence: TGTGCCAGTAGAAAGAATGTTGCGGGAGAGGAGAATGAGCAGTTCTTC. Its translation: CASRKNVAGEENEQFF.

A few counts support this clonotype. This chain connects TRBV7-2 to TRBJ2-4, with TRBD1 identical over 12 bases. Germline V gives CDR1 SGHTA, CDR2 FQGNSA. The CDR3 totals 16 residues. V lost 5 bases and J lost 3; bases outside the gene matches: 5. The CDR3 here is CASSPGTGGSKNIQYF. As DNA, the CDR3 is TGTGCCAGCAGCCCGGGGACAGGGGGCAGCAAAAACATTCAGTACTTC.

There are many counts of this clonotype. The V gene is TRBV15, the J gene TRBJ2-1; 7 bases are a match to TRBD2. The V segment lost 4 bases and the J segment 0 bases; nucleotides outside the gene matches: 6. Germline CDR1 and CDR2: LNHNV and YYDKDF (reference sequence). This CDR3 has 16 residues. CDR3 DNA sequence: TGTGCCACCAGCACAGCGGGATTCAGCTCCTACAATGAGCAGTTCTTC. Protein product: CATSTAGFSSYNEQFF.

This chain connects TRBV28 to TRBJ1-3; no firm D call. V lost 7 bases and J 4 bases, leaving 17 bases between the germline ends. Per the germline V gene, CDR1 is MDHEN and CDR2 is SYDVKM. CDR3 length: 15 amino acids. CDR3 loop: CASTTGPMAGNTIYF. CDR3 sequence (DNA): TGTGCCAGCACCACCGGGCCCATGGCCGGAAACACCATATATTTT.

About this clonotype itself: With a much larger clone just one base away, this may be a read error. The chain joins TRBV20-1 to TRBJ2-3; no definite D call. Germline loops: CDR1 DFQATT, CDR2 SNEGSKA (reference sequence). The CDR3 sequence is 8 residues long. Trimming removed 5 bases from V and 10 bases from J, with 4 bases in between. The CDR3 DNA reads TGCAGTGCTGCTGCGCAGTATTTT. Amino acid sequence: CSAAAQYF.

A few counts support this clonotype. V usage is TRBV20-1 and J usage is TRBJ2-7; weak D call: TRBD1 (6 bases). Trimming removed 3 bases from V and 3 bases from J, with 24 bases in between. The germline V gene has CDR1 DFQATT and CDR2 SNEGSKA (reference sequence). The CDR3 is made up of 17 amino acids. This CDR3 reads CSARDPSQGGVGYEQYF. The CDR3, as DNA: TGCAGTGCTAGGGACCCGTCCCAAGGGGGAGTGGGCTACGAGCAGTACTTC.

The chain links TRBV27 to TRBJ2-7; 9 bases are a match to TRBD2. Germline assignment: CDR1 MNHEY and CDR2 SMNVEV (reference sequence). The CDR3 loop spans 14 amino acids. V lost 8 bases and J lost 4; bases outside the gene matches: 9. CDR3 residues: CASGFASGAYEQYF. CDR3 DNA sequence: TGTGCCAGCGGGTTTGCTAGCGGGGCGTACGAGCAGTACTTC.

In this sample, this clonotype turned up many times. The chain links TRBV12-3 or TRBV12-4 to TRBJ1-2; no clear D. Trimming pared 6 bases from V and 6 bases from J, leaving 17 bases between. The CDR3 has 14 residues. As DNA, the CDR3 is TGTGCCAGCAGCCTAACAGTAGATTGGAATGGCTACACCTTC. Residues: CASSLTVDWNGYTF.

This clonotype appeared many times. V and J are TRBV10-3 and TRBJ2-5, with D tentatively TRBD2 (6 bases). Germline values: CDR1 ENHRY, CDR2 SYGVKD. CDR3 length: 16 residues. V was shortened by 0 bases and J by 4 bases, with 15 bases between the two germline ends. CDR3 protein: CAISESQFGGSETQYF. The CDR3 nucleotides read TGTGCCATCAGTGAGTCGCAATTCGGGGGATCAGAGACCCAGTACTTC.

This clonotype was detected ten times or more. The chain couples TRBV2 to TRBJ2-5; weak D call: TRBD2 (5 bases). The V gene lost 7 bases and the J gene lost 5 bases, with 20 bases spanning the gap. CDR1 and CDR2 (germline): SNHLY, FYNNEI. The CDR3 spans 15 residues. The CDR3 DNA is TGTGCCAGCAAGACCATAGCGACGGCCCACGAGACCCAGTACTTC. Encoded protein: CASKTIATAHETQYF.

This clonotype was seen many times. V gene TRBV7-2 combines with J gene TRBJ2-3, with D uncertain. The CDR3 length is 14 residues. Trimming took off 1 base at V and 5 bases at J, with 10 bases between the two ends. Germline-derived CDR1 and CDR2 are SGHTA and FQGNSA. CDR3 DNA sequence: TGTGCCAGCAGCTTAGGCTCCCCCCAAGATACGCAGTATTTT. Translating gives CASSLGSPQDTQYF.

The V and J genes are TRBV6-1 and TRBJ2-3, with D tentatively TRBD2 (6 bases). The germline V gene has CDR1 MNHNS and CDR2 SASEGT. The CDR3 sequence is 15 residues long. V was trimmed by 4 bases and J by 0 bases, leaving 11 bases between them. CDR3 amino acids: CASSGGGASTDTQYF. The CDR3 DNA reads as TGTGCCAGCAGTGGGGGCGGGGCTAGCACAGATACGCAGTATTTT.

This clonotype was detected only a few times. J is TRBJ2-3 and V is TRBV4-1, with 12 bases lining up with TRBD2. The CDR3 extends over 15 amino acids. CDR1 is MGHRA, CDR2 YSYEKL, per germline. The ends lost 1 base at V and 4 bases at J; junction bases unmatched: 0. The CDR3 coding sequence is TGCGCCAGCAGCCAAGGGACTAGCGGGGCAGATACGCAGTATTTT. Translating gives CASSQGTSGADTQYF.

The V and J genes are TRBV7-8 and TRBJ1-4, with D perhaps TRBD1 (5 bases). V lost 7 bases, J lost 6 bases, and 15 bases lay in between. The CDR3 extends over 14 amino acids. Looked up from germline, CDR1 is SGHVS and CDR2 is FQNEAQ. The CDR3 here is CASTRGTADEKLFF. As DNA, the CDR3 is TGTGCCAGCACTCGAGGGACTGCCGATGAAAAACTGTTTTTT. The variable domain in full, completed from reference TRBV7-8 and TRBJ1-4, reads GAGVSQSPRYKVAKRGQDVALRCDPISGHVSLFWYQQALGQGPEFLTYFQNEAQLDKSGLPSDRFFAERPEGSVSTLKIQRTQQEDSAVYLCASTRGTADEKLFFGSGTQLSVL.

V is TRBV14 and J is TRBJ2-3; D might be TRBD1 (5 bases). V was trimmed by 0 bases and J by 3 bases, leaving 10 bases between them. The CDR3 is 15 amino acids. Germline CDR1 reads SGHDN; CDR2 reads FVKESK. CDR3 sequence: CASSQDGHRTDTQYF. As DNA, the CDR3 is TGTGCCAGCAGCCAAGATGGACACCGGACAGATACGCAGTATTTT.

Notes on this clonotype: This could be a read error, since a much larger clone is one nucleotide away. The rearrangement links TRBV6-1 to TRBJ2-7; TRBD1 is a possible D gene (5 bases). The CDR3 runs 12 residues. V lost 3 bases and J lost 5, with 8 bases in between. CDR1 is MNHNS and CDR2 is SASEGT in the germline V gene. Here the CDR3 DNA reads TGTGCCAGCAGTGACAGGGTCGACGAGCAGTACTTC. Its protein product is CASSDRVDEQYF.

V is TRBV10-1 and J is TRBJ2-1; D gene ambiguous. The V gene's germline CDR1 is WNHNN and CDR2 SYGVQD (reference sequence). Trimming left V 0 bases short and J 8 bases short, with 11 bases between. CDR3 length: 14 amino acids. The CDR3 sequence: CASSESIVPYEQFF. DNA for the CDR3: TGCGCCAGCAGTGAGTCGATAGTTCCCTATGAGCAGTTCTTC.

The genes are TRBV20-1 and TRBJ2-3; D not certain. The CDR3 sequence is 13 residues long. V lost 2 bases to trimming and J lost 2 bases, with 8 bases between them. Germline V gives CDR1 DFQATT, CDR2 SNEGSKA (reference sequence). The CDR3 nucleotides read TGCAGTGCTAGAAAGTTAAACACAGATACGCAGTATTTT. Its translation: CSARKLNTDTQYF.

This clonotype has at least ten counts. The chain joins TRBV7-2 to TRBJ1-6; D is perhaps TRBD1 (5 bases). The CDR3 has 15 amino acids. Germline V gives CDR1 SGHTA, CDR2 FQGNSA. V was clipped by 2 bases and J by 9 bases, with 14 bases between them. The CDR3 DNA follows: TGTGCCAGCAGCTTAACGCCAGGGCTTGGTTCACCCCTCCACTTT. This encodes CASSLTPGLGSPLHF.

The chain employs TRBV4-3 and TRBJ1-1; D call uncertain. Trimming took 3 bases from V and 1 from J, leaving 9 bases between them. Germline V gene data show CDR1 as LGHNA and CDR2 as YSLEER. This CDR3 is 14 amino acids long. This chain's CDR3 is CASSQWPGNTEAFF. In DNA, the CDR3 is TGCGCCAGCAGCCAGTGGCCAGGGAACACTGAAGCTTTCTTT.

This clonotype was detected ten times or more. The chain recombines TRBV29-1 with TRBJ1-1, with TRBD1 identical over 8 bases. CDR1 SQVTM and CDR2 ANQGSEA come from the germline V gene. The CDR3 has 14 amino acids. The V gene end was trimmed by 7 bases and the J gene end by 7 bases; junction bases not matched to a gene: 14. CDR3 in amino acids: CSGTPRGQGSEAFF. In DNA, the CDR3 is TGCAGCGGGACTCCCCGCGGACAGGGAAGTGAAGCTTTCTTT.

The CDR3 DNA reads as TGTGCCAGCTCACCACTTGGTCCGGGCGGGGAGCTGTTTTTT. Translating it yields CASSPLGPGGELFF. V gene TRBV18 combines with J gene TRBJ2-2; no definite D call. Germline CDR1 KGHSH, CDR2 LQKENI. The ends were cut back, 1 base at V and 7 bases at J, with 10 bases in the middle. There are 14 residues in the CDR3.

V is TRBV6-5 and J is TRBJ2-5, with D hard to call. Trimming left V 8 bases short and J 2 bases short, with 15 bases between. Germline loops: CDR1 MNHEY, CDR2 SVGAGI. This CDR3 spans 14 amino acids. The CDR3 spells CASGSFRAQETQYF. Here the CDR3 DNA reads TGTGCCAGCGGTTCGTTTAGGGCTCAAGAGACCCAGTACTTC.

There are many counts of this clonotype. The chain recombines TRBV20-1 with TRBJ1-5; TRBD1 matches 7 bases. The germline gives CDR1 DFQATT, CDR2 SNEGSKA (reference sequence). The V and J ends lost 1 base and 7 bases, in that order; junction bases with no gene match: 4. This CDR3 has 13 amino acids. CDR3 nucleotides: TGCAGTGCTAGAGGAACAGGGGAACAGCCCCAGCATTTT. It is translated as CSARGTGEQPQHF.